A single count supports the clone carrying this T cell receptor beta chain. The sample originates from a study of technical replicates of blood from several donors. Trimming removed 8 bases from V and 5 bases from J; junction bases left unmatched: 5. The V gene's germline CDR1 is ENHRY and CDR2 SYGVKD. The length of the CDR3 is 14 residues. Generated by immunoSEQ multiplex PCR, the TCRdb table keeps only in-frame clones and is missing some. The sample shows some 78,000 clones, approximately 93% of them seen only once. The chain has TRBV10-3 and TRBJ2-7; the match to TRBD2 covers 14 bases. Material: T cells isolated from PBMCs. The clonotype originates from a human donor in good health. CDR3 region: CAIGPGLAGDEQYF. In DNA, the CDR3 is TGTGCCATCGGGCCGGGACTAGCGGGAGACGAGCAGTACTTC.